These T cell receptor beta chains were read from a single sample in a study of blood T cell repertoires in COVID-19. Using immunoSEQ multiplex PCR, the repertoire was profiled, and TCRdb retains in-frame clones only, with some absent. Of around 320,000 clones in the sample, about 90% were seen once. Sequencing used PBMCs or T cells enriched from blood (not recorded which). The source is a woman between 50 and 59 years old who had been exposed to COVID-19. Both conserved end residues are part of each CDR3. A D gene is named only where the DNA matches it firmly. Clone size is stated in some rows and not others, as once, few, many or a class when expanded.

J gene,clone size,V gene,CDR3 length,D gene,CDR3 DNA,CDR3 protein
TRBJ2-1,.,TRBV18,16,.,TGTGCCAGCTCACCACCTTCCGGTGCCAGGTACAATGAGCAGTTCTTC,CASSPPSGARYNEQFF
TRBJ2-4,.,TRBV27,15,TRBD1,TGTGCCAGCGCAAACAGGGGCCCCGGGACCAACATTCAGTACTTC,CASANRGPGTNIQYF
TRBJ2-5,.,TRBV15,15,TRBD2,TGTGCCACCAGCAAAGAGCGGGGGGATCAAGAGACCCAGTACTTC,CATSKERGDQETQYF
TRBJ2-2,.,TRBV3-1/TRBV3-2,16,TRBD2,TGTGCCAGCAGCCGCTTGGGACTAGCTGCCCCCGGGGAGCTGTTTTTT,CASSRLGLAAPGELFF
TRBJ1-5,once,TRBV7-9,14,.,TGTGCCAGCAGCTTATCAGGGGCCTATCAGCCCCAGCATTTT,CASSLSGAYQPQHF
TRBJ2-1,few,TRBV6-2/TRBV6-3,15,.,TGTGCCAGCAGTTACTCGAGCCTAGTTACTCGTGAGCAGTTCTTC,CASSYSSLVTREQFF
TRBJ2-2,.,TRBV7-2,16,.,TGTGCCAGCAGGATAAGACAGAAGACGAACACCGGGGAGCTGTTTTTT,CASRIRQKTNTGELFF
TRBJ1-6,once,TRBV5-1,13,TRBD1,TGCGCCAGCCGGGACAGGGGTAACTCACCCCTCCACTTT,CASRDRGNSPLHF
TRBJ1-4,.,TRBV6-5,15,TRBD1,TGTGCCAGCAGGACCGGGACAGGGGGTAATGAAAAACTGTTTTTT,CASRTGTGGNEKLFF
TRBJ2-1,once,TRBV2,12,.,TGTGCCACCACAGCCGATTACAATGAGCAGTTCTTC,CATTADYNEQFF
TRBJ1-1,.,TRBV4-1,14,TRBD1,TGCGCAAGCAGCCACAGGCAGGGGGCTTCTGAAGCTTTCTTT,CASSHRQGASEAFF
TRBJ1-2,.,TRBV2,13,TRBD1,TGTGCCACCAGAGAGGACAGGGTGGAAGGCTACACCTTC,CATREDRVEGYTF
TRBJ1-1,.,TRBV4-2,18,.,TGTGCCAGCAGCCAAGATGCTAAAGGGGCCGATGGAAACACTGAAGCTTTCTTT,CASSQDAKGADGNTEAFF
TRBJ1-1,.,TRBV3-1/TRBV3-2,16,.,TGTGCCAGCAGCCAAGCGTTGGTCAGGCTTAACACTGAAGCTTTCTTT,CASSQALVRLNTEAFF